Only one count was recorded for the clone carrying this TCR beta chain. These data originate in a study of blood T cell repertoires in COVID-19. Trimming cost V 3 bases and J 7 bases; bases outside gene matches: 20. The germline V gene encodes CDR1 SNHLY and CDR2 FYNNEI. The CDR3 spans 19 residues. Data came from immunoSEQ multiplex PCR; TCRdb stores just in-frame clones and leaves some out. Among 220,000 or so clones listed, around 88% were seen once. The sequenced sample consisted of PBMCs or T cells enriched from blood (not recorded which). The chain carries TRBV2 and TRBJ1-4; 7 nucleotides agree with TRBD1. This TCR was recovered from a woman aged 45-65 years with acute COVID-19. In DNA, the CDR3 is TGTGCCAGCAGTGAGCCAACTAGGACAAGTAAGGGGGCGGCTGAAAAACTGTTTTTT. Its translation: CASSEPTRTSKGAAEKLFF.